The present entry profiles one T cell receptor (beta chain) with its context. Antigen specificity is unknown. Data came from immunoSEQ multiplex PCR; TCRdb stores just in-frame clones and leaves some out. The data contain some 200,000 clones, 85% to 95% of them singletons. This sample stems from a study of T cell responses to AZD1222 COVID-19 vaccine. General observations from the study: No repertoire was sampled before or during the peak T cell response, only after it. It should be noted that donors were predominantly white British and more often female, and clonal diversity was possibly underestimated.

The CDR3 runs to 17 residues. The junction had 8 bases not matched to a gene; V was cut back by 5 bases and J by 3 bases. CDR1 KGHDR and CDR2 SFDVKD come from the germline V gene. Sequenced material: peripheral blood, taken 28 days after the second dose of the MenACWY control vaccine. The rearrangement links TRBV24-1 to TRBJ1-6; 8 bases align to TRBD1. This sequence originates from an adult who received the MenACWY meningococcal vaccine as a control. The CDR3 here is CATSVPRTGHYNSPLHF. The DNA for the CDR3 is TGTGCCACCAGTGTCCCTCGGACAGGGCACTATAATTCACCCCTCCACTTT.